The 27 T cell receptor beta chains listed next were all sequenced from one sample in a study of T cells in Graves' hyperthyroidism and ophthalmopathy. TCR beta CDR3 region amplification was performed from RNA transcripts. HTBI primers were employed in a first-round RT-PCR of the TCR CDR3. TCRdb ran MiXCR on the multiplex PCR reads and lists one entry per CDR3 protein. This table holds a few hundred thousand distinct CDR3 sequences, less than 20% found once. The sequencing sample was made of blood. These receptor sequences come from a man aged 18 to 30 with Graves' ophthalmopathy.

This clonotype was counted many times. The J gene is TRBJ1-2, the V gene TRBV6-1; D gene uncertain. The CDR3 is made up of 12 amino acids. Trimming pared 5 bases from V and 6 bases from J, leaving 10 bases between. Germline assignment: CDR1 MNHNS and CDR2 SASEGT. CDR3 nucleotide sequence: TGTGCCAGCAGTTCTCCCCTAGATGGCTACACCTTC. Translation: CASSSPLDGYTF.

At least ten counts were recorded for this clonotype. The chain recombines TRBV5-1 with TRBJ2-7, with 10 bases aligning to TRBD1. Germline V gives CDR1 SGHRS, CDR2 YFSETQ. The CDR3 has 16 amino acids. After removal of 3 bases from V and 4 bases from J, the junction contained 10 bases not matched to a gene. The CDR3 here is CASSWIGGQGGYEQYF. CDR3 DNA: TGCGCCAGCAGCTGGATCGGTGGACAGGGGGGATACGAGCAGTACTTC.

This rearrangement joins TRBV19 to TRBJ2-7; perhaps TRBD1 as D (6 bases). Germline loops: CDR1 LNHDA, CDR2 SQIVND (reference sequence). The CDR3 contains 16 residues. V shed 0 bases and J shed 2 bases, with 14 bases lying between them. CDR3 loop: CASSIDPTGSAYEQYF. The CDR3 nucleotides are TGTGCCAGTAGTATAGACCCAACAGGGTCCGCCTACGAGCAGTACTTC. The full variable domain, rest sourced from reference TRBV19 and TRBJ2-7, is DGGITQSPKYLFRKEGQNVTLSCEQNLNHDAMYWYRQDPGQGLRLIYYSQIVNDFQKGDIAEGYSVSREKKESFPLTVTSAQKNPTAFYLCASSIDPTGSAYEQYFGPGTRLTVT.

This chain joins TRBV5-1 and TRBJ1-2; 12 nucleotides align to TRBD1. CDR1 is SGHRS and CDR2 is YFSETQ in the germline V gene. The V and J ends lost 2 bases and 1 base, in that order; junction bases with no gene match: 6. The CDR3 loop spans 17 amino acids. This CDR3 is CASSFRDRGPFNYGYTF. DNA for the CDR3: TGCGCCAGCAGCTTCCGGGACAGGGGGCCCTTTAACTATGGCTACACCTTC.

The chain is built from TRBV4-1 and TRBJ1-5; no firm D call. CDR1 is MGHRA and CDR2 is YSYEKL in the germline V gene. With 0 bases removed from V and 3 bases from J, the gap between germline ends came to 9 bases. The length of the CDR3 is 15 residues. CDR3 coding DNA: TGCGCCAGCAGCCAAGATTCCGGAGACAATCAGCCCCAGCATTTT. It translates to CASSQDSGDNQPQHF.

In its sample, this clonotype was seen a few times. J is TRBJ1-1 and V is TRBV5-8, with a possible D match to TRBD1 (5 bases). Germline V gene sequence: CDR1 SGHTS, CDR2 YDEGEE. Trimming removed 0 bases at V and 2 bases at J, with 14 bases between. This CDR3 has 16 amino acids. Here the CDR3 reads CASSLELGRINTEAFF. The DNA of the CDR3 is TGTGCCAGCAGCTTGGAATTGGGACGGATAAACACTGAAGCTTTCTTT. Looking up the rest from reference TRBV5-8 and TRBJ1-1 gives the full variable domain: EAGVTQSPTHLIKTRGQQATLRCSPISGHTSVYWYQQALGLGLQFLLWYDEGEERNRGNFPPRFSGRQFPNYSSELNVNALELEDSALYLCASSLELGRINTEAFFGQGTRLTVV.

In this sample, this clonotype turned up a few times. This chain links TRBV7-3 with TRBJ2-3; either TRBD1 or TRBD2 may fit D (5 bases each). The V gene's germline CDR1 is SGHTA and CDR2 FQGTGA. There are 16 residues in the CDR3. Trimming removed 4 bases from V and 9 bases from J, with 23 bases in between. Here the CDR3 reads CASSSARDVGSNTQYF. Here the CDR3 DNA reads TGTGCCAGCAGCTCCGCCAGGGACGTGGGCTCGAACACGCAGTATTTT.

The chain couples TRBV15 to TRBJ1-6; unclear D gene. The CDR3 has 15 amino acids. CDR1 and CDR2 (germline): LNHNV, YYDKDF (reference sequence). Trimming removed 1 base from V and 12 bases from J, with 16 bases in between. CDR3 amino acids: CATSRVWGDTEPLHF. Written as DNA, the CDR3 is TGTGCCACCAGCAGAGTGTGGGGTGATACAGAACCCCTCCACTTT.

On this clonotype itself: Its ends do not fully match the called genes, so a read error is possible. The CDR3 bases are TGCAGTGCTAGAACGGGGGACCTTTCTTGGGACTTC. Its protein is CSARTGDLSWDF. V is TRBV20-1 and J is TRBJ2-5; D possibly corresponds to TRBD2 (6 bases). Germline-derived CDR1 and CDR2 are DFQATT and SNEGSKA (reference sequence). The CDR3 has 12 residues.

CDR3 nucleotides: TGTGCCAGCAGGTGGGGGGGCCGAAGAGATACGCAGTATTTT. Translating gives CASRWGGRRDTQYF. The rearrangement joins TRBV6-2 or TRBV6-3 to TRBJ2-3; possible D gene TRBD2, 7 bases. This CDR3 spans 14 amino acids. V lost 6 bases to trimming and J lost 5 bases, with 15 bases between them. The germline gives CDR1 MNHEY, CDR2 SVGEGT.

This clonotype was picked up many times. The rearrangement joins TRBV5-5 to TRBJ1-2; D gene uncertain. The CDR3 has 13 residues. CDR1 SGHKS and CDR2 YYEKEE come from the germline V gene (reference sequence). The germline V and J ends were trimmed by 1 base and 3 bases, with 7 bases remaining between them. The DNA of the CDR3 is TGTGCCAGCAGCTTGTCGGGGTACTATGGCTACACCTTC. It translates to CASSLSGYYGYTF.

V gene TRBV7-2 combines with J gene TRBJ1-2; 10 bases are shared with TRBD1. Germline values: CDR1 SGHTA, CDR2 FQGNSA. There are 13 residues in the CDR3. J gave up 7 bases and V 5 bases, and 4 bases lay outside the gene matches. CDR3 region: CASSRDRGSGYTF. The CDR3 bases are TGTGCCAGCAGCCGGGACAGGGGCAGTGGCTACACCTTC.

This clonotype was seen repeatedly, ten times or more. This chain links TRBV11-1 with TRBJ2-5, with D possibly being TRBD1 (6 bases). Germline V lookup: CDR1 SGHAT, CDR2 FQDESV (reference sequence). V lost 3 bases and J 4 bases, leaving 12 bases between the germline ends. CDR3 size: 14 residues. CDR3 sequence: CASSFGWGRETQYF. The CDR3, as DNA: TGTGCCAGCAGCTTCGGATGGGGGCGAGAGACCCAGTACTTC.

This clonotype has just a few counts. In nucleotides, the CDR3 is TGCAGTGCTAGAGCTCGTGGGGCGAACAGGGGATTTCGCTCTGGCTACACCTTC. This translates into CSARARGANRGFRSGYTF. The rearrangement uses TRBV20-1 and TRBJ1-2, with 7 bases fitting TRBD1. The CDR3 contains 18 residues. Germline-derived CDR1 and CDR2 are DFQATT and SNEGSKA (reference sequence). The V segment lost 1 base and the J segment 7 bases; nucleotides outside the gene matches: 21.

In its sample, this clonotype was seen many times. This chain links TRBV5-1 with TRBJ1-4; 8 positions match TRBD1. Germline V gives CDR1 SGHRS, CDR2 YFSETQ. The CDR3 consists of 16 residues. Trimming took 4 bases from V and 8 from J; bases not matched to a gene: 13. DNA of the CDR3: TGCGCCAGCAGCCCAGGGGTTCAGGGGGCGGTGGAAAAACTGTTTTTT. Encoded protein: CASSPGVQGAVEKLFF.

This clonotype was detected a few times. The genes are TRBV2 and TRBJ2-1; TRBD1 might be the D (5 bases). The CDR3 spans 10 residues. Germline assignment: CDR1 SNHLY and CDR2 FYNNEI. The V end lost 7 bases, the J end lost 12 bases, and 10 bases lay between the germline ends. The CDR3 loop is CASKVQGQFF. CDR3 DNA sequence: TGTGCCAGCAAGGTTCAGGGGCAGTTCTTC.

The CDR3 nucleotides are TGTGCCAGCAGCCCAGGGGGACTAGCGGACAATGAGCAGTTCTTC. Protein: CASSPGGLADNEQFF. The chain recombines TRBV7-6 with TRBJ2-1, with 11 bases identical to TRBD2. Germline assignment: CDR1 SGHVS and CDR2 FNYEAQ. Trimming took 5 bases from V and 5 from J; bases not matched to a gene: 5. This CDR3 has 15 amino acids.

This clonotype was seen many times. The V call is TRBV28, the J call TRBJ2-7; 8 bases are shared with TRBD1. J gave up 1 base and V 2 bases, and 7 bases lay outside the gene matches. The germline CDR1 and CDR2 sequences are MDHEN and SYDVKM. The CDR3 runs 16 residues. CDR3 protein: CASSLVGTGVSYEQYF. In DNA form, the CDR3 reads TGTGCCAGCAGTTTAGTTGGGACAGGAGTTTCCTACGAGCAGTACTTC.

In this sample, this clonotype turned up a few times. This chain joins TRBV29-1 and TRBJ2-3; either TRBD1 or TRBD2 may fit D (5 bases each). CDR3 length: 17 residues. The germline gives CDR1 SQVTM, CDR2 ANQGSEA. Trimming pared 3 bases from V and 0 bases from J, leaving 19 bases between. The CDR3 here is CSVDATGAAPSTDTQYF. For the CDR3, the DNA is TGCAGCGTTGACGCCACCGGGGCTGCCCCTAGCACAGATACGCAGTATTTT.

This clonotype has ten or more counts. The rearrangement joins TRBV6-2 or TRBV6-3 to TRBJ2-3; D is undetermined. This CDR3 comprises 15 residues. V was shortened by 1 base and J by 0 bases, with 8 bases between the two germline ends. Germline V lookup: CDR1 MNHEY, CDR2 SVGEGT. The CDR3 sequence: CASSYYLLSTDTQYF. CDR3 sequence (DNA): TGTGCCAGCAGTTACTACCTACTTAGCACAGATACGCAGTATTTT.

In this sample, this clonotype turned up many times. The V and J genes are TRBV11-2 and TRBJ1-6; unclear D gene. The V gene's germline CDR1 is SGHAT and CDR2 FQNNGV. V was pared by 7 bases and J by 3 bases, with 7 bases between. The CDR3 contains 13 residues. In DNA form, the CDR3 reads TGTGCCAGCAAGGTGGACTATAATTCACCCCTCCACTTT. The encoded protein is CASKVDYNSPLHF.

Of note for this clonotype: This may be a read error, as it is one base from a much larger clone. The chain's CDR3 is CASSQLGEDTEAFF. The CDR3 nucleotides are TGTGCCAGCAGCCAATTAGGCGAGGACACTGAAGCTTTCTTT. This sequence joins TRBV16 and TRBJ1-1, with no clear D. The CDR3 contains 14 residues. Germline V CDR1 and CDR2: KGHSY, FQNENV. V lost 1 base to trimming and J lost 3 bases, with 9 bases between them. The whole variable domain, filled in from reference TRBV16 and TRBJ1-1, reads GEEVAQTPKHLVRGEGQKAKLYCAPIKGHSYVFWYQQVLKNEFKFLISFQNENVFDETGMPKERFSAKCLPNSPCSLEIQATKLEDSAVYFCASSQLGEDTEAFFGQGTRLTVV.

The table lists this clonotype with many counts. CDR3 in amino acids: CASSRLAEGGTQYF. The CDR3 DNA reads as TGTGCCAGCAGCCGACTAGCGGAGGGGGGGACCCAGTACTTC. V gene TRBV2 combines with J gene TRBJ2-5, with 9 bases identical to TRBD2. The CDR3 is 14 residues long. In germline, CDR1 is SNHLY, CDR2 FYNNEI. V shed 6 bases and J 7 bases; nucleotides not matched to a gene: 9.

In its sample, this clonotype was seen many times. This sequence joins TRBV27 and TRBJ2-3; D is possibly TRBD2 (5 bases). Looked up from germline, CDR1 is MNHEY and CDR2 is SMNVEV (reference sequence). The ends were cut back, 5 bases at V and 6 bases at J, with 15 bases in the middle. The CDR3 is 14 amino acids. As DNA, the CDR3 is TGTGCCAGCAGTCCCCTAGCCCCTCGTGATACGCAGTATTTT. Translating gives CASSPLAPRDTQYF.

This clonotype was observed a handful of times. The genes are TRBV5-1 and TRBJ2-1, with a possible D match to TRBD1 (6 bases). The CDR3 is 14 amino acids. The germline gives CDR1 SGHRS, CDR2 YFSETQ. With 0 bases removed from V and 7 bases from J, the gap between germline ends came to 11 bases. The CDR3 region is CASSLGRGKNEQFF. As DNA, the CDR3 is TGCGCCAGCAGCTTGGGTAGGGGGAAGAATGAGCAGTTCTTC. Using reference TRBV5-1 and TRBJ2-1 for the parts outside the CDR3, the full variable domain is KAGVTQTPRYLIKTRGQQVTLSCSPISGHRSVSWYQQTPGQGLQFLFEYFSETQRNKGNFPGRFSGRQFSNSRSEMNVSTLELGDSALYLCASSLGRGKNEQFFGPGTRLTVL.

The table lists this clonotype with many counts. The V and J genes are TRBV20-1 and TRBJ1-6; D is possibly TRBD1 (6 bases). The CDR3 runs to 12 residues. Looked up from germline, CDR1 is DFQATT and CDR2 is SNEGSKA (reference sequence). Between the trimmed V and J ends, which lost 4 bases and 14 bases, there was a span of 15 bases. CDR3 in amino acids: CSAIEAGEALHF. CDR3 nucleotides: TGCAGTGCTATCGAGGCAGGGGAGGCCCTCCACTTT.

This clonotype appeared a few times. The V gene is TRBV13, the J gene TRBJ2-3; the D gene is possibly TRBD2 (5 bases). The CDR3 is made up of 16 amino acids. Germline V CDR1 and CDR2: PRHDT, FYEKMQ (reference sequence). V was clipped by 5 bases and J by 9 bases, with 24 bases between them. The CDR3 is CASSPHRGYGTITQYF. The CDR3 DNA is TGTGCCAGCAGCCCCCACCGGGGATACGGCACTATAACGCAGTATTTT.